This record looks at one T cell receptor beta chain sequence and its context. The antigen remains unidentified. The method was immunoSEQ multiplex PCR; TCRdb's version includes in-frame clones alone and lacks a portion of them. The repertoire holds about 18,000 clones, approximately 83% seen once, with 25% to 35% in the top ten. The data derive from a study of OX40 agonist ivuxolimab in advanced cancers. Study information: Recorded diagnoses for dose-escalation patients were hepatocellular carcinoma, melanoma, renal cell or head and neck cancer. The study reported partial responses in three patients: one hepatocellular carcinoma, two cutaneous melanoma.

The CDR3 extends over 15 amino acids. With V trimmed by 2 bases and J by 5 bases, 5 bases remained unmatched. CDR1 and CDR2 from the germline V gene are SGHNT and YENEEA. The study, taken as a whole, reports: Expanded clones were, on average, more numerous among CD8+ T cells than CD4+. At doses 0.1 to 3.0 mg/kg, CD4+ and CD8+ clones expanded.

This chain links TRBV11-3 with TRBJ2-1; 8 nucleotides line up with TRBD1. This material consisted of CD4+ or CD8+ T cells sorted from blood, taken in a trial of the OX40 agonist ivuxolimab. The receptor was derived from an adult with an advanced solid tumor such as melanoma, head and neck, liver or kidney cancer. CDR3 loop: CASSLPGQGDNEQFF. As DNA, the CDR3 is TGTGCCAGCAGCTTACCCGGACAGGGAGACAATGAGCAGTTCTTC.